This passage covers 19 T cell receptor beta chains from one sample sequenced in a study of blood T cell repertoires in COVID-19. Using immunoSEQ multiplex PCR, the repertoire was profiled, and TCRdb retains in-frame clones only, with some absent. The data contain approximately 300,000 clones, more than 90% of them seen just once; the ten biggest clones take up around 20%. The sequenced sample consisted of PBMCs or T cells enriched from blood (not recorded which). These receptors all stem from a young woman who had recovered from COVID-19.

The CDR3: CASKAGRNQPQHF. In nucleotides, the CDR3 is TGTGCCAGCAAGGCGGGACGCAATCAGCCCCAGCATTTT. V and J are TRBV28 and TRBJ1-5; possible D gene TRBD1, 5 bases. Germline CDR1 reads MDHEN; CDR2 reads SYDVKM. Trimming left V 7 bases short and J 2 bases short, with 9 bases between. The CDR3 consists of 13 residues.

This clone was seen more than once but under ten times. This CDR3 is CASRGQGSEKLFF. DNA for the CDR3: TGTGCCAGCAGGGGACAGGGGAGTGAAAAACTGTTTTTT. The V gene is TRBV28, the J gene TRBJ1-4, with 10 bases aligning to TRBD1. Germline-derived CDR1 and CDR2 are MDHEN and SYDVKM. This CDR3 contains 13 residues. The V and J ends lost 6 bases and 7 bases, in that order; junction bases with no gene match: 2.

CDR3 protein: CASSPPTGGWATNEKLFF. DNA of the CDR3: TGTGCCAGCAGTCCGCCGACAGGGGGTTGGGCAACTAATGAAAAACTGTTTTTT. V usage is TRBV28 and J usage is TRBJ1-4, with TRBD1 identical over 9 bases. The CDR3 runs 18 residues. The germline V gene has CDR1 MDHEN and CDR2 SYDVKM. The junction had 10 bases not matched to a gene; V was cut back by 5 bases and J by 0 bases.

The chain links TRBV7-3 to TRBJ1-1; D remains ambiguous. Germline CDR1 is SGHTA and CDR2 is FQGTGA. Trimming shortened V by 0 bases and J by 7 bases, and 9 bases separated the two germline ends. CDR3 length equals 13 residues. In DNA form, the CDR3 reads TGTGCCAGCAGCTTAACTTGGCAGTTTGAAGCTTTCTTT. Residues: CASSLTWQFEAFF.

This clone has only one observation. This chain joins TRBV28 and TRBJ2-5; TRBD1 agrees at 7 bases. V shed 8 bases and J 2 bases; nucleotides not matched to a gene: 8. Germline CDR1 is MDHEN and CDR2 is SYDVKM. The CDR3 covers 14 residues. The CDR3 loop is CASGTGTDQETQYF. CDR3 DNA sequence: TGTGCCAGCGGCACCGGGACAGATCAAGAGACCCAGTACTTC. Full variable domain (outside the CDR3, taken from reference TRBV28 and TRBJ2-5): DVKVTQSSRYLVKRTGEKVFLECVQDMDHENMFWYRQDPGLGLRLIYFSYDVKMKEKGDIPEGYSVSREKKERFSLILESASTNQTSMYLCASGTGTDQETQYFGPGTRLLVL.

This clone was counted only a few times. Other nucleotide sequences in the sample specify the same CDR3. The rearrangement joins TRBV7-2 to TRBJ2-5; 16 positions match TRBD2. CDR3 length equals 16 residues. Germline V lookup: CDR1 SGHTA, CDR2 FQGNSA. V gave up 5 bases and J gave up 5 bases; unmatched junction bases: 5. The CDR3 DNA is TGTGCCAGCAGCCCGGGACTAGCGGGGGGGCGCGAGACCCAGTACTTC. Its translation: CASSPGLAGGRETQYF.

The chain has TRBV7-9 and TRBJ2-1; maybe TRBD2 (6 bases). V was cut by 5 bases and J by 2 bases, with 16 bases left in between. The length of the CDR3 is 16 residues. Germline CDR1 is SEHNR and CDR2 is FQNEAQ (reference sequence). The CDR3 DNA is TGTGCCAGCAGCCCCTCTACGGGAGCAACCTACAATGAGCAGTTCTTC. This sequence encodes CASSPSTGATYNEQFF.

V gene TRBV18 combines with J gene TRBJ1-5, with 8 bases lining up with TRBD1. This CDR3 is 17 amino acids long. Germline lookup yields CDR1 KGHSH and CDR2 LQKENI. The J segment lost 6 bases and the V segment lost 4 bases, leaving 14 bases of the junction unmatched. CDR3 coding DNA: TGTGCCAGCTCACTAGCCGGACAGGGCGAAAGGGGTCAGCCCCAGCATTTT. Its translation is CASSLAGQGERGQPQHF.

The chain joins TRBV28 to TRBJ1-2; D remains ambiguous. V was pared by 6 bases and J by 0 bases, with 5 bases between. The CDR3 totals 12 residues. The germline V gene encodes CDR1 MDHEN and CDR2 SYDVKM. CDR3 in DNA: TGTGCCAGCAGGGGAGCTAACTATGGCTACACCTTC. Its translation is CASRGANYGYTF.

The rearrangement uses TRBV5-1 and TRBJ2-1, with a tentative D call TRBD2 (6 bases). The CDR3 runs to 14 residues. Trimming left V 0 bases short and J 4 bases short, with 8 bases between. Germline loops: CDR1 SGHRS, CDR2 YFSETQ. Here the CDR3 DNA reads TGCGCCAGCAGCTTGGGGACTACTTACAATGAGCAGTTCTTC. Protein sequence: CASSLGTTYNEQFF. Full variable domain (remainder filled in from reference TRBV5-1 and TRBJ2-1): KAGVTQTPRYLIKTRGQQVTLSCSPISGHRSVSWYQQTPGQGLQFLFEYFSETQRNKGNFPGRFSGRQFSNSRSEMNVSTLELGDSALYLCASSLGTTYNEQFFGPGTRLTVL.

The genes are TRBV9 and TRBJ2-7; TRBD1 aligns across 9 bases. There are 16 residues in the CDR3. V lost 4 bases, J lost 3 bases, and 11 bases stayed unmatched. The germline gives CDR1 SGDLS, CDR2 YYNGEE. CDR3 in DNA: TGTGCCAGCAGCCCACCCGGGACAGGGTTTAGCTACGAGCAGTACTTC. Translated: CASSPPGTGFSYEQYF. Drawing the rest from reference TRBV9 and TRBJ2-7, the complete variable domain is DSGVTQTPKHLITATGQRVTLRCSPRSGDLSVYWYQQSLDQGLQFLIQYYNGEERAKGNILERFSAQQFPDLHSELNLSSLELGDSALYFCASSPPGTGFSYEQYFGPGTRLTVT.

The V and J genes are TRBV7-2 and TRBJ1-1, with D possibly matching TRBD1 (5 bases). This CDR3 comprises 14 residues. In germline, CDR1 is SGHTA, CDR2 FQGNSA. Trimming pared 5 bases from V and 2 bases from J, leaving 12 bases between. Here the CDR3 DNA reads TGTGCCAGCAGCAAGACCCAGGGTAACACTGAAGCTTTCTTT. It encodes CASSKTQGNTEAFF.

The rearrangement links TRBV7-3 to TRBJ2-2, with a tentative D call TRBD1 (5 bases). CDR1 and CDR2 (germline): SGHTA, FQGTGA. The CDR3 covers 17 residues. V dropped 4 bases and J dropped 7 bases, with 22 bases sitting between them. The CDR3 DNA sequence: TGTGCCAGCAGCTCCTCCCGGTCCAGGGCAGGGAACGGGGAGCTGTTTTTT. As protein: CASSSSRSRAGNGELFF.

The V gene is TRBV19, the J gene TRBJ1-2; TRBD1 matches at 8 bases. Germline assignment: CDR1 LNHDA and CDR2 SQIVND (reference sequence). With V trimmed by 3 bases and J by 2 bases, 11 bases remained unmatched. The CDR3 has 17 residues. The CDR3 coding sequence is TGTGCCAGTAGTATCAGATTGTGGACAGGGCCCAACTATGGCTACACCTTC. Its translation: CASSIRLWTGPNYGYTF.

CDR3 loop: CASSDTGLTEAFF. The CDR3 bases are TGTGCCAGCAGTGATACAGGGTTGACTGAAGCTTTCTTT. The chain carries TRBV2 and TRBJ1-1; a weak D match, TRBD1 (6 bases). Looked up from germline, CDR1 is SNHLY and CDR2 is FYNNEI. This CDR3 comprises 13 residues. The V gene lost 3 bases and the J gene lost 5 bases, with 10 bases spanning the gap.

The chain has TRBV28 and TRBJ2-7; tentative D call: TRBD1 (6 bases). Germline V lookup: CDR1 MDHEN, CDR2 SYDVKM. Trimming shortened V by 10 bases and J by 4 bases, and 17 bases separated the two germline ends. This CDR3 is 13 amino acids long. CDR3 amino acids: CATRGQGSYEQYF. CDR3 DNA: TGTGCCACCAGAGGGCAGGGGTCTTACGAGCAGTACTTC.

This chain uses TRBV5-6 with TRBJ1-1; D perhaps matches TRBD1 (6 bases). The germline V and J ends were trimmed by 2 bases and 7 bases, with 12 bases remaining between them. This CDR3 has 13 residues. Germline CDR1 reads SGHDT; CDR2 reads YYEEEE. CDR3 DNA sequence: TGTGCCAGCAGCTTTAGGACAGAGGATGAAGCTTTCTTT. Its protein is CASSFRTEDEAFF.

J is TRBJ1-1 and V is TRBV5-3; a possible D gene is TRBD1 (5 bases). TRBV5-3 counts as an open reading frame of uncertain function. The V and J ends lost 2 bases and 3 bases respectively, with 17 bases between them. The CDR3 extends over 16 amino acids. CDR3 nucleotides: TGTGCCAGAAGCTTCCCGGGCCCTAAAGGGGACACTGAAGCTTTCTTT. Encoded protein: CARSFPGPKGDTEAFF.

This chain joins TRBV6-5 and TRBJ1-1, with 7 nucleotides matching TRBD1. This CDR3 is built from 15 residues. The germline V gene encodes CDR1 MNHEY and CDR2 SVGAGI. Trimming took 4 bases from V and 4 from J; bases not matched to a gene: 9. The CDR3 loop is CASSSLARGTTEAFF. The CDR3 DNA is TGTGCCAGCAGTTCCTTGGCCAGGGGGACCACTGAAGCTTTCTTT.